Listed below are T cell receptor beta chains from one sample, sequenced in a study of blood T cell repertoires in COVID-19. Sequencing used immunoSEQ multiplex PCR; TCRdb keeps in-frame clones, though not all of them. The data contain about 360,000 clones, 83% of them singletons. Sequenced: peripheral blood. The origin of the receptors is a man younger than 45 with active or convalescent COVID-19. The CDR3 runs from the conserved cysteine through the conserved F or W.

length: 16
J: TRBJ2-1
V: TRBV7-2
CDR3: CASSLWLGGGYNEQFF

length: 12
J: TRBJ1-2
V: TRBV19
CDR3: CASSIAGEGYTF

length: 12
J: TRBJ2-2
V: TRBV30
CDR3: CAWSGDSGELFF

length: 13
J: TRBJ1-5
V: TRBV12-3/TRBV12-4
CDR3: CASSLKGAVYQHF

length: 15
J: TRBJ2-7
V: TRBV4-3
CDR3: CASSQAAGTDYEQYF

length: 15
J: TRBJ2-2
V: TRBV6-2/TRBV6-3
CDR3: CASSKTSGKTGELFF

length: 13
J: TRBJ2-3
V: TRBV11-3
CDR3: CASSGGGTDTQYF

length: 19
J: TRBJ2-1
V: TRBV2
CDR3: CASAPGPPSGGFRHNEQFF

length: 14
J: TRBJ1-2
V: TRBV18
CDR3: CASSAGGVIDGYTF

length: 15
J: TRBJ2-5
V: TRBV5-1
CDR3: CASSPTSGGGKTQYF

length: 11
J: TRBJ1-1
V: TRBV10-3
CDR3: CAISDRTEAFF

length: 13
J: TRBJ1-1
V: TRBV29-1
CDR3: CSVGDRGETEAFF

length: 14
J: TRBJ2-6
V: TRBV2
CDR3: CARADSSGANVLTF

length: 13
J: TRBJ1-2
V: TRBV12-3/TRBV12-4
CDR3: CASSSLGGRGYTF

length: 14
J: TRBJ2-7
V: TRBV19
CDR3: CASSSWTGSYEQYF

length: 14
J: TRBJ1-1
V: TRBV5-1
CDR3: CASSHTTADTEAFF

length: 12
J: TRBJ2-7
V: TRBV7-9
CDR3: CASKGLDGVQYF

length: 12
J: TRBJ2-5
V: TRBV6-5
CDR3: CASSRGGETQYF

length: 13
J: TRBJ2-1
V: TRBV6-5
CDR3: CASSYASRNEQFF

length: 17
J: TRBJ2-3
V: TRBV18
CDR3: CASSPRAGTEATDTQYF

length: 12
J: TRBJ1-1
V: TRBV5-1
CDR3: CASRVGGSEAFF

length: 15
J: TRBJ1-2
V: TRBV15
CDR3: CATSRVGQTIYGYTF

length: 16
J: TRBJ2-1
V: TRBV24-1
CDR3: CATSDTSGGAYNEQFF

length: 16
J: TRBJ2-1
V: TRBV3-1/TRBV3-2
CDR3: CASSQAGGLKYNEQFF

length: 14
J: TRBJ1-4
V: TRBV30
CDR3: CAWDRGSTNEKLFF

length: 16
J: TRBJ1-2
V: TRBV9
CDR3: CASSVTGSSYDYGYTF

length: 13
J: TRBJ2-1
V: TRBV6-5
CDR3: CASSYSQASEQFF

length: 17
J: TRBJ1-1
V: TRBV2
CDR3: CASSGAVYRGMNTEAFF

length: 14
J: TRBJ2-7
V: TRBV5-4
CDR3: CASSPGQGSYEQYF

length: 14
J: TRBJ2-1
V: TRBV2
CDR3: CASKVPGGNNEQFF

length: 14
J: TRBJ2-1
V: TRBV2
CDR3: CASSVISSYNEQFF

length: 14
J: TRBJ1-3
V: TRBV7-2
CDR3: CASSIQGTGNTIYF

length: 15
J: TRBJ1-5
V: TRBV29-1
CDR3: CSALTGGTGDQPQHF

length: 14
J: TRBJ1-6
V: TRBV3-1/TRBV3-2
CDR3: CASSPGQDNSPLHF

length: 15
J: TRBJ2-1
V: TRBV18
CDR3: CASSPGQAGGNEQFF

length: 16
J: TRBJ2-7
V: TRBV28
CDR3: CASSSPRGPSSYEQYF

length: 17
J: TRBJ1-1
V: TRBV27
CDR3: CASSLSLRSLLNTEAFF

length: 13
J: TRBJ1-2
V: TRBV30
CDR3: CAWNPDRGYGYTF

length: 13
J: TRBJ2-5
V: TRBV28
CDR3: CASSHGGAETQYF

length: 16
J: TRBJ1-2
V: TRBV28
CDR3: CASSLWNAGTGLGYTF

length: 14
J: TRBJ1-5
V: TRBV19
CDR3: CARKTGDSNQPQHF

length: 15
J: TRBJ1-2
V: TRBV7-8
CDR3: CASSPRTGANYGYTF

length: 18
J: TRBJ2-6
V: TRBV23-1
CDR3: CASHPGQGTRSGANVLTF

length: 15
J: TRBJ2-7
V: TRBV28
CDR3: CASSFTSGSLSEQYF

length: 14
J: TRBJ1-3
V: TRBV7-9
CDR3: CASSPVVSGNTIYF

length: 15
J: TRBJ2-3
V: TRBV18
CDR3: CASSPSLTSTDTQYF

length: 14
J: TRBJ2-1
V: TRBV19
CDR3: CASRSHLGIDEQFF

length: 11
J: TRBJ1-1
V: TRBV6-6
CDR3: CASTIGAEAFF

length: 12
J: TRBJ1-5
V: TRBV29-1
CDR3: CSGLTGNGPQHF

length: 16
J: TRBJ2-6
V: TRBV19
CDR3: CASSTDRTGGANVLTF

length: 16
J: TRBJ2-3
V: TRBV3-1/TRBV3-2
CDR3: CASSQIGTGGTDTQYF

length: 14
J: TRBJ2-1
V: TRBV29-1
CDR3: CSVAVGGAYNEQFF

length: 13
J: TRBJ2-5
V: TRBV30
CDR3: CAIDERSKETQYF

length: 12
J: TRBJ1-2
V: TRBV12-3/TRBV12-4
CDR3: CASSLDRVGYTF

length: 15
J: TRBJ1-1
V: TRBV6-5
CDR3: CASSYYGSPGTEAFF

length: 10
J: TRBJ2-1
V: TRBV20-1
CDR3: CSAPGLGQFF

length: 14
J: TRBJ1-4
V: TRBV10-3
CDR3: CAISATGDNEKLFF

length: 15
J: TRBJ2-1
V: TRBV11-2
CDR3: CASSRDRATGNEQFF

length: 16
J: TRBJ2-7
V: TRBV5-1
CDR3: CASLGEPGQSFYEQYF